The 4 T cell receptor beta chains reported below all come from one sample, sequenced in a study of cytomegalovirus exposure and HLA in healthy donors. The PCR was carried out with 60 Vbeta primers and 13 Jbeta primers. Sequencing was performed with immunoSEQ multiplex PCR; in TCRdb, only in-frame clones are kept and a portion is missing. The table includes roughly 18,000 clones, about 74% detected once. The sequencing sample was made of PBMCs. These receptors originate from a man aged 18-30 years in good health and CMV-seronegative.

The chain combines TRBV30 with TRBJ1-1; perhaps TRBD1 as D (5 bases). Trimming cost V 0 bases and J 2 bases, with 16 bases left between them. The germline gives CDR1 GTSNPN, CDR2 SVGIG (reference sequence). CDR3 size: 16 residues. CDR3 sequence (DNA): TGTGCCTGGAGTGTACGCGGGGCGCTTATCAACACTGAAGCTTTCTTT. Translation gives CAWSVRGALINTEAFF.

This CDR3 is CASSYSPGQPQHF. Here the CDR3 DNA reads TGTGCCAGCAGTTACTCACCGGGGCAGCCCCAGCATTTT. The chain recombines TRBV6-5 with TRBJ1-5; D gene unclear. Trimming removed 0 bases at V and 7 bases at J, with 7 bases between. Germline-derived CDR1 and CDR2 are MNHEY and SVGAGI. CDR3 size: 13 residues.

V is TRBV30 and J is TRBJ2-7; D is ambiguous. CDR1 and CDR2 (germline): GTSNPN, SVGIG (reference sequence). This CDR3 comprises 12 residues. V lost 0 bases and J lost 1, with 4 bases in between. In nucleotides, the CDR3 is TGTGCCTGGAGTGTGAGTTCCTACGAGCAGTACTTC. Its protein is CAWSVSSYEQYF.

There are a few counts of this clone. V gene TRBV30 combines with J gene TRBJ1-3, with no clear D. Trimming removed 0 bases from V and 3 bases from J, with 6 bases in between. The CDR3 extends over 13 amino acids. The germline gives CDR1 GTSNPN, CDR2 SVGIG (reference sequence). The CDR3 loop reads CAWSVGVGNTIYF. DNA of the CDR3: TGTGCCTGGAGTGTGGGAGTTGGAAACACCATATATTTT.